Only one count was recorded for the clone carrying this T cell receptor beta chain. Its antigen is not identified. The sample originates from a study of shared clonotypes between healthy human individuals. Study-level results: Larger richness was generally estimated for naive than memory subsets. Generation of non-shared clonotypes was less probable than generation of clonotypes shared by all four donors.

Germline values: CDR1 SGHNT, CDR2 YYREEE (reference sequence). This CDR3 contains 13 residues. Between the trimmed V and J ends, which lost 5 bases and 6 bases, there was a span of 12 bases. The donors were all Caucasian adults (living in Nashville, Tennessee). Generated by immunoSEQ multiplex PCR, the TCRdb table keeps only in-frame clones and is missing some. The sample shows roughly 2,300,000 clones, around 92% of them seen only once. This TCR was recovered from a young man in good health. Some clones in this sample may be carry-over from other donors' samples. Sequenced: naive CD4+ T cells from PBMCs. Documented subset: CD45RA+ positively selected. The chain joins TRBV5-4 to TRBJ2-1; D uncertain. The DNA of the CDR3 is TGTGCCAGCAGTCAATGGGAAGGCAATGAGCAGTTCTTC. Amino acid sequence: CASSQWEGNEQFF.